This is a list of T cell receptor beta chains from one sample in a study of OX40 agonist ivuxolimab in advanced cancers. The repertoire was sequenced with immunoSEQ multiplex PCR; TCRdb's copy has only in-frame clones and lacks some. The table records about 19,000 clones, about 83% of them present only once. Source: CD4+ or CD8+ T cells sorted from blood, taken in a trial of the OX40 agonist ivuxolimab. These receptors all come from an adult with an advanced solid tumor such as melanoma, head and neck, liver or kidney cancer. Each CDR3 is given with its conserved first and last residue. D genes are given only for firm matches. Clone size, where shown, is once, few, many, or a class for clones that have expanded.

d_call: TRBD1; clone_size: NA; j_call: TRBJ2-5; v_call: TRBV27; cdr3_aa: CASSGQGTETQYF; cdr3_nt: TGTGCCAGCAGTGGACAGGGAACGGAGACCCAGTACTTC
d_call: TRBD1; clone_size: NA; j_call: TRBJ2-3; v_call: TRBV15; cdr3_aa: CATHKTGVTDTQYF; cdr3_nt: TGTGCCACCCATAAGACAGGGGTGACAGATACGCAGTATTTT
d_call: TRBD2; clone_size: NA; j_call: TRBJ2-7; v_call: TRBV4-2; cdr3_aa: CASSQRTSGVDEQYF; cdr3_nt: TGTGCCAGCAGCCAACGGACTAGCGGGGTAGACGAGCAGTACTTC
d_call: NA; clone_size: NA; j_call: TRBJ2-1; v_call: TRBV27; cdr3_aa: CASSSSESYNEQFF; cdr3_nt: TGTGCCAGCAGTTCTAGCGAGTCCTACAATGAGCAGTTCTTC
d_call: TRBD2; clone_size: NA; j_call: TRBJ2-2; v_call: TRBV28; cdr3_aa: CASSLPSGRSKNTGELFF; cdr3_nt: TGTGCCAGCAGTTTACCTAGCGGGAGAAGTAAAAACACCGGGGAGCTGTTTTTT
d_call: TRBD1; clone_size: few; j_call: TRBJ1-2; v_call: TRBV5-6; cdr3_aa: CASSKAGGPIYGYTF; cdr3_nt: TGTGCCAGCAGCAAGGCAGGGGGCCCGATCTATGGCTACACCTTC
d_call: NA; clone_size: NA; j_call: TRBJ1-1; v_call: TRBV5-4; cdr3_aa: CASSPRPGPTEAFF; cdr3_nt: TGTGCCAGCAGCCCCCGCCCGGGACCCACTGAAGCTTTCTTT
d_call: TRBD2; clone_size: once; j_call: TRBJ2-7; v_call: TRBV19; cdr3_aa: CASNKGGRDEQYF; cdr3_nt: TGTGCCAGTAACAAGGGCGGGAGGGACGAGCAGTACTTC
d_call: NA; clone_size: medium-sized; j_call: TRBJ2-1; v_call: TRBV4-1; cdr3_aa: CASSQDLLPREQFF; cdr3_nt: TGCGCCAGCAGCCAAGATCTTCTCCCCCGTGAGCAGTTCTTC
d_call: NA; clone_size: once; j_call: TRBJ2-7; v_call: TRBV4-1; cdr3_aa: CASSPQGRSSYEQYF; cdr3_nt: TGCGCCAGCAGCCCTCAAGGTCGGAGCTCCTACGAGCAGTACTTC
d_call: NA; clone_size: NA; j_call: TRBJ1-5; v_call: TRBV19; cdr3_aa: CASSEGNQPQHF; cdr3_nt: TGTGCCAGTAGTGAGGGGAATCAGCCCCAGCATTTT
d_call: NA; clone_size: NA; j_call: TRBJ1-3; v_call: TRBV7-2; cdr3_aa: CASSSEDSGNTIYF; cdr3_nt: TGTGCCAGCAGCTCCGAGGATTCTGGAAACACCATATATTTT
d_call: TRBD1; clone_size: NA; j_call: TRBJ1-4; v_call: TRBV28; cdr3_aa: CASSPQTGANEKLFF; cdr3_nt: TGTGCCAGCAGCCCCCAGACAGGGGCTAATGAAAAACTGTTTTTT
d_call: TRBD1; clone_size: NA; j_call: TRBJ2-1; v_call: TRBV27; cdr3_aa: CASSLTGGNEQFF; cdr3_nt: TGTGCCAGCAGTTTGACAGGGGGCAATGAGCAGTTCTTC
d_call: NA; clone_size: NA; j_call: TRBJ2-1; v_call: TRBV5-4; cdr3_aa: CASSFLTGASRPYNEQFF; cdr3_nt: TGTGCCAGCAGCTTTCTGACAGGCGCGTCACGCCCATACAATGAGCAGTTCTTC
d_call: NA; clone_size: NA; j_call: TRBJ2-1; v_call: TRBV27; cdr3_aa: CASSLSSYNEQFF; cdr3_nt: TGTGCCAGCAGTTTATCTTCCTACAATGAGCAGTTCTTC
d_call: NA; clone_size: NA; j_call: TRBJ2-7; v_call: TRBV4-3; cdr3_aa: CASSRAVRTYEQYF; cdr3_nt: TGCGCCAGCAGCCGCGCGGTCCGTACCTACGAGCAGTACTTC
d_call: TRBD2; clone_size: NA; j_call: TRBJ2-1; v_call: TRBV19; cdr3_aa: CASSISGGGVASSYNEQFF; cdr3_nt: TGTGCCAGTAGTATCTCTGGTGGGGGGGTGGCAAGCTCCTACAATGAGCAGTTCTTC
d_call: TRBD1; clone_size: few; j_call: TRBJ2-1; v_call: TRBV19; cdr3_aa: CASTMTGWNEQFF; cdr3_nt: TGTGCCAGTACTATGACAGGGTGGAATGAGCAGTTCTTC
d_call: NA; clone_size: few; j_call: TRBJ2-7; v_call: TRBV6-6; cdr3_aa: CAISEGSEQYF; cdr3_nt: TGTGCCATCTCAGAAGGCAGCGAGCAGTACTTC
d_call: TRBD2; clone_size: NA; j_call: TRBJ2-1; v_call: TRBV9; cdr3_aa: CASSPQLAAYNEQFF; cdr3_nt: TGTGCCAGCAGCCCGCAACTAGCGGCCTACAATGAGCAGTTCTTC
d_call: NA; clone_size: NA; j_call: TRBJ1-1; v_call: TRBV7-8; cdr3_aa: CASSLSSGAFF; cdr3_nt: TGTGCCAGCAGCTTGTCTTCGGGAGCTTTCTTT
d_call: NA; clone_size: NA; j_call: TRBJ2-7; v_call: TRBV14; cdr3_aa: CASRSGDSYEQYF; cdr3_nt: TGTGCCAGCAGATCCGGGGACTCCTACGAGCAGTACTTC
d_call: NA; clone_size: once; j_call: TRBJ2-2; v_call: TRBV7-9; cdr3_aa: CASTELRQNTGELFF; cdr3_nt: TGTGCCAGCACCGAATTGAGACAGAACACCGGGGAGCTGTTTTTT
d_call: NA; clone_size: NA; j_call: TRBJ2-6; v_call: TRBV27; cdr3_aa: CASSRWSTSGANVLTF; cdr3_nt: TGTGCCAGCAGTCGTTGGAGTACCTCTGGGGCCAACGTCCTGACTTTC
d_call: NA; clone_size: NA; j_call: TRBJ1-1; v_call: TRBV30; cdr3_aa: CALGDLNTEAFF; cdr3_nt: TGTGCCTTAGGAGACTTGAACACTGAAGCTTTCTTT
d_call: TRBD1; clone_size: NA; j_call: TRBJ2-7; v_call: TRBV5-1; cdr3_aa: CASSSSGTGSEQYF; cdr3_nt: TGCGCCAGCAGCTCCTCCGGGACAGGGAGCGAGCAGTACTTC
d_call: TRBD2; clone_size: NA; j_call: TRBJ2-1; v_call: TRBV6-6; cdr3_aa: CASSWRESSYNEQFF; cdr3_nt: TGTGCCAGCAGTTGGCGGGAGAGCTCCTACAATGAGCAGTTCTTC
d_call: NA; clone_size: NA; j_call: TRBJ1-1; v_call: TRBV6-5; cdr3_aa: CASRWTVNTEAFF; cdr3_nt: TGTGCCAGCAGGTGGACAGTCAACACTGAAGCTTTCTTT
d_call: NA; clone_size: NA; j_call: TRBJ1-2; v_call: TRBV4-1; cdr3_aa: CASSQDPGTHPYGYTF; cdr3_nt: TGCGCCAGCAGCCAAGATCCTGGGACACATCCTTATGGCTACACCTTC
d_call: NA; clone_size: NA; j_call: TRBJ1-5; v_call: TRBV6-1; cdr3_aa: CASSEIGGIDNQPQHF; cdr3_nt: TGTGCCAGCAGTGAAATTGGGGGTATCGACAATCAGCCCCAGCATTTT
d_call: NA; clone_size: NA; j_call: TRBJ2-7; v_call: TRBV6-1; cdr3_aa: CASSEGAGQDPYEQYF; cdr3_nt: TGTGCCAGCAGTGAAGGCGCGGGGCAGGACCCCTACGAGCAGTACTTC
d_call: NA; clone_size: NA; j_call: TRBJ1-1; v_call: TRBV6-5; cdr3_aa: CASSYGGTTEAFF; cdr3_nt: TGTGCCAGCAGTTATGGGGGGACCACTGAAGCTTTCTTT
d_call: NA; clone_size: NA; j_call: TRBJ2-5; v_call: TRBV9; cdr3_aa: CASSPPGARRETQYF; cdr3_nt: TGTGCCAGCAGCCCCCCGGGGGCAAGGAGAGAGACCCAGTACTTC
d_call: NA; clone_size: NA; j_call: TRBJ2-1; v_call: TRBV25-1; cdr3_aa: CASGADTPQFF; cdr3_nt: TGTGCGTCCGGGGCTGACACCCCCCAGTTCTTC
d_call: NA; clone_size: NA; j_call: TRBJ2-7; v_call: TRBV11-2; cdr3_aa: CASSLGASGSYEQYF; cdr3_nt: TGTGCCAGCAGCCTGGGGGCTAGCGGCTCCTACGAGCAGTACTTC
d_call: NA; clone_size: NA; j_call: TRBJ2-7; v_call: TRBV11-2; cdr3_aa: CASSLAGRLLEQYF; cdr3_nt: TGTGCCAGCAGCTTAGCCGGACGGCTGCTCGAGCAGTACTTC